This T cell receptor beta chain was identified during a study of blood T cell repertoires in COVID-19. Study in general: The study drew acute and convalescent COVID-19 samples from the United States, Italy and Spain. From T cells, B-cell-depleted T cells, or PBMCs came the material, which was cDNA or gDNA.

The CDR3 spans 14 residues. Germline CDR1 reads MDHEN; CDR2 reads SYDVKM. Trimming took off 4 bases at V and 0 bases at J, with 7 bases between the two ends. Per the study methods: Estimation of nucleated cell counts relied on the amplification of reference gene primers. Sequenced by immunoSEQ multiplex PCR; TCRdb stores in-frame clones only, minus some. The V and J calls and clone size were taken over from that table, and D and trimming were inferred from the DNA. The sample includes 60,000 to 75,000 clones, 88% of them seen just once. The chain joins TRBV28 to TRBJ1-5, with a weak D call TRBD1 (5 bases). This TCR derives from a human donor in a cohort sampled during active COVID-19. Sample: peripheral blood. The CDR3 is CASSSGHSNQPQHF. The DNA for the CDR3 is TGTGCCAGCAGTTCTGGACATAGCAATCAGCCCCAGCATTTT. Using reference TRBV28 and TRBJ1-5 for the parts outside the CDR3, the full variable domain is DVKVTQSSRYLVKRTGEKVFLECVQDMDHENMFWYRQDPGLGLRLIYFSYDVKMKEKGDIPEGYSVSREKKERFSLILESASTNQTSMYLCASSSGHSNQPQHFGDGTRLSIL.